The T cell receptor beta chain under discussion was sequenced for a study of vaccination effects on CD4 cells after COVID-19. Antigen-specific CD4+ T cell clonotypes were called by their expansion after viral peptide-pool culture in ViraFEST. Culture lasted approximately 10 days before CD4+ T cell isolation. From March to December 2020, the person had a SARS-CoV-2 infection that was confirmed by PCR. Here immunoSEQ multiplex PCR was the method, and the copy in TCRdb shows in-frame clones only, minus some. The table lists more than 20,000 clones, about three quarters of them singletons. For this clone: Its specificity is unknown.

Germline V CDR1 and CDR2: MNHEY, SVGAGI. The CDR3 contains 13 residues. V gave up 6 bases and J gave up 6 bases; unmatched junction bases: 4. J is TRBJ1-2 and V is TRBV6-5, with TRBD1 matching 10 bases. This receptor was obtained from a human donor who had a prior SARS-CoV-2 infection. The specimen was CD4+ T cells from PBMCs cultured with HCoV-NL63 spike peptides, collected before COVID-19 vaccination. CDR3 in DNA: TGTGCCAGCAGCGTAGACAGGGGGCATGGCTACACCTTC. Amino acid sequence: CASSVDRGHGYTF.